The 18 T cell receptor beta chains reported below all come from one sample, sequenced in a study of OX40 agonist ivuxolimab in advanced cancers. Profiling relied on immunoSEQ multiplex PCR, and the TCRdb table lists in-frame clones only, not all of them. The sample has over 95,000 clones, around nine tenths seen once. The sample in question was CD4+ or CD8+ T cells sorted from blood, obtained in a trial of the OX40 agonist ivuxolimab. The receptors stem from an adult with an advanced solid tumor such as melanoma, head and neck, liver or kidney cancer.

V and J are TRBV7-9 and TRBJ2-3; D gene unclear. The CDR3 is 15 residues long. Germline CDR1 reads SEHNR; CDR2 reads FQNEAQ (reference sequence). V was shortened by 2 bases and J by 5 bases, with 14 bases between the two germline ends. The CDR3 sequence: CASSLNTAILDTQYF. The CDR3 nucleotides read TGTGCCAGCAGCTTAAACACAGCCATACTAGATACGCAGTATTTT.

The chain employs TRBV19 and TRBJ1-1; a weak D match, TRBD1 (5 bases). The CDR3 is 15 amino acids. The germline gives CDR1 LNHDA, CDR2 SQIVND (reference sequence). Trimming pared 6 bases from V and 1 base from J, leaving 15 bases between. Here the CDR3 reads CASSQIQVPNTEAFF. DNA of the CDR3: TGTGCCAGTAGCCAAATACAGGTCCCGAACACTGAAGCTTTCTTT.

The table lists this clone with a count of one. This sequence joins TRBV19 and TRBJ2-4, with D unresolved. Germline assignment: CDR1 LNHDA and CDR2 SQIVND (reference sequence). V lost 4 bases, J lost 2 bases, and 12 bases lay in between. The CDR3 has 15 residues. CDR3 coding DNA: TGTGCCAGTAGTACGGTCCCTGTTACCAAAAACATTCAGTACTTC. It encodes CASSTVPVTKNIQYF.

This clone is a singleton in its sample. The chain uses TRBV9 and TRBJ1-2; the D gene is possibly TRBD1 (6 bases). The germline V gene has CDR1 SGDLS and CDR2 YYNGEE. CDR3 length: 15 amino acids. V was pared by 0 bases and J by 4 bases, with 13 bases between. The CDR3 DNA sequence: TGTGCCAGCAGCGTAGCTGGGTCAGGGGTCTATGGCTACACCTTC. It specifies CASSVAGSGVYGYTF. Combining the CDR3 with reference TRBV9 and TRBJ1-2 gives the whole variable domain DSGVTQTPKHLITATGQRVTLRCSPRSGDLSVYWYQQSLDQGLQFLIQYYNGEERAKGNILERFSAQQFPDLHSELNLSSLELGDSALYFCASSVAGSGVYGYTFGSGTRLTVV.

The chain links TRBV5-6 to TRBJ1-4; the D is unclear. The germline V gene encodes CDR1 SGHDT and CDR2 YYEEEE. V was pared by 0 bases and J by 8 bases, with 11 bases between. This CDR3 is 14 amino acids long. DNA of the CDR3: TGTGCCAGCAGCTTGGAAGGAAATAAAGAAAAACTGTTTTTT. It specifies CASSLEGNKEKLFF. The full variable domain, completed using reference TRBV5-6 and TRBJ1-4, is DAGVTQSPTHLIKTRGQQVTLRCSPKSGHDTVSWYQQALGQGPQFIFQYYEEEERQRGNFPDRFSGHQFPNYSSELNVNALLLGDSALYLCASSLEGNKEKLFFGSGTQLSVL.

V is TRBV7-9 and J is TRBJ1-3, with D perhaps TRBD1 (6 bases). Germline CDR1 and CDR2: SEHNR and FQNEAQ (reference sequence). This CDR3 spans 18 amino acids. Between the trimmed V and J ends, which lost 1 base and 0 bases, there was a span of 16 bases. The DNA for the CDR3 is TGTGCCAGCAGCTTAGGAAGCTCCAGGGGATACTCTGGAAACACCATATATTTT. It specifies CASSLGSSRGYSGNTIYF. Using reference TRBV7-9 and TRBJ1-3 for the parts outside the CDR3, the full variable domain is DTGVSQNPRHKITKRGQNVTFRCDPISEHNRLYWYRQTLGQGPEFLTYFQNEAQLEKSRLLSDRFSAERPKGSFSTLEIQRTEQGDSAMYLCASSLGSSRGYSGNTIYFGEGSWLTVV.

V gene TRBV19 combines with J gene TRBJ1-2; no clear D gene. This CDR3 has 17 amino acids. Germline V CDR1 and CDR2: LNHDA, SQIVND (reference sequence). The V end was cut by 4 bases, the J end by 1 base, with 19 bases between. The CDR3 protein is CASSSAGGGFFNYGYTF. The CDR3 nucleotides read TGTGCCAGTAGTAGTGCAGGAGGTGGATTTTTTAACTATGGCTACACCTTC.

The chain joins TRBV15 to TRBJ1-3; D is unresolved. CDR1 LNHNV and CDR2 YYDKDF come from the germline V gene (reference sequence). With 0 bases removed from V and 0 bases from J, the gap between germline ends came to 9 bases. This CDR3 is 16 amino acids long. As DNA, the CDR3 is TGTGCCACCAGCAGAGATTTGGCGGGCTCTGGAAACACCATATATTTT. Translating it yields CATSRDLAGSGNTIYF. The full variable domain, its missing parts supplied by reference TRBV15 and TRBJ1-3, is DAMVIQNPRYQVTQFGKPVTLSCSQTLNHNVMYWYQQKSSQAPKLLFHYYDKDFNNEADTPDNFQSRRPNTSFCFLDIRSPGLGDTAMYLCATSRDLAGSGNTIYFGEGSWLTVV.

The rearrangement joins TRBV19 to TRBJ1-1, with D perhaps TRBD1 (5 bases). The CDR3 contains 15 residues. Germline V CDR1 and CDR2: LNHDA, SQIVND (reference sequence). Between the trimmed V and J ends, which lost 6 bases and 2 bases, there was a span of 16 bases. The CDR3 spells CASRTSGSPNTEAFF. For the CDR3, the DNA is TGTGCCAGTAGAACATCAGGGAGCCCCAACACTGAAGCTTTCTTT. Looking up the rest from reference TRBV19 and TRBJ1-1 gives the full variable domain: DGGITQSPKYLFRKEGQNVTLSCEQNLNHDAMYWYRQDPGQGLRLIYYSQIVNDFQKGDIAEGYSVSREKKESFPLTVTSAQKNPTAFYLCASRTSGSPNTEAFFGQGTRLTVV.

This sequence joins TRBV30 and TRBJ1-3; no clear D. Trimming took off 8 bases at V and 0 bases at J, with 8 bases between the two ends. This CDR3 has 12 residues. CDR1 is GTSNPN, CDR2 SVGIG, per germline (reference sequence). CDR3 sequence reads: CARLTSGNTIYF. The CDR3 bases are TGTGCCCGACTGACCTCTGGAAACACCATATATTTT.

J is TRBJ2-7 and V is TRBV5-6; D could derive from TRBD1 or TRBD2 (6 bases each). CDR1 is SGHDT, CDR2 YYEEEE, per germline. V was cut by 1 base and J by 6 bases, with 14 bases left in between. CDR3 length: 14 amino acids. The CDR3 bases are TGTGCCAGCAGCTTGAGGGGGGCGGACGGCGAGCAGTACTTC. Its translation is CASSLRGADGEQYF.

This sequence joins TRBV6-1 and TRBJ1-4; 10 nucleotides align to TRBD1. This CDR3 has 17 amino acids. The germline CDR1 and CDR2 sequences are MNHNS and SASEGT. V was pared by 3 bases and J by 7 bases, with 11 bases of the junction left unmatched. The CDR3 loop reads CASSEGQGRLRGEKLFF. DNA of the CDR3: TGTGCCAGCAGTGAGGGACAGGGGAGGCTTAGAGGTGAAAAACTGTTTTTT.

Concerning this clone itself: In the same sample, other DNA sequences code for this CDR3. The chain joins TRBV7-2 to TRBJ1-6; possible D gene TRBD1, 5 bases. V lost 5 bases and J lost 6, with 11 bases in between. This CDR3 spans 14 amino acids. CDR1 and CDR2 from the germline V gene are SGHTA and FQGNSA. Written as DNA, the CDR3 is TGTGCCAGCAGCCTGGGGGGGGGTAATTCACCCCTCCACTTT. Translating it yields CASSLGGGNSPLHF.

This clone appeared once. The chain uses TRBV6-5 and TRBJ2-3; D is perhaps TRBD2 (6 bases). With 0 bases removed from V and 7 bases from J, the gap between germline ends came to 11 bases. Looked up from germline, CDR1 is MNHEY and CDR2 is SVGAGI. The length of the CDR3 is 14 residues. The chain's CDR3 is CASSYSGGSNTQYF. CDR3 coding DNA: TGTGCCAGCAGTTACTCCGGGGGTTCCAATACGCAGTATTTT.

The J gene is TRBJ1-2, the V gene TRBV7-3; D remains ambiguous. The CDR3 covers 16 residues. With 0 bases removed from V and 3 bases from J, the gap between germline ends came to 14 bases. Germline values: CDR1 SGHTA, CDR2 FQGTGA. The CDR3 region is CASSLTGPSSHYGYTF. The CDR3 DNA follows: TGTGCCAGCAGCTTAACCGGCCCTTCTTCGCACTATGGCTACACCTTC. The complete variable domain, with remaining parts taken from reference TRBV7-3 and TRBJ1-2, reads GAGVSQTPSNKVTEKGKYVELRCDPISGHTALYWYRQSLGQGPEFLIYFQGTGAADDSGLPNDRFFAVRPEGSVSTLKIQRTERGDSAVYLCASSLTGPSSHYGYTFGSGTRLTVV.

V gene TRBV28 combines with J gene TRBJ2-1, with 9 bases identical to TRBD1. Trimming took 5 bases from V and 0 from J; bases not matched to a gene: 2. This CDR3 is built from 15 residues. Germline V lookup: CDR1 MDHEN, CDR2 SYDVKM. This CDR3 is CASSGQGFSYNEQFF. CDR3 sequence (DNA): TGTGCCAGCAGTGGACAGGGGTTCTCCTACAATGAGCAGTTCTTC.

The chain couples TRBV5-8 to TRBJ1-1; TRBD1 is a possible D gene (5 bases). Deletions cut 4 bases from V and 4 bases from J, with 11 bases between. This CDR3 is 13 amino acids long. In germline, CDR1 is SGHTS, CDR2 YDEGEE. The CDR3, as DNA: TGTGCCAGCAGCCTCGACAGACTCACTGAAGCTTTCTTT. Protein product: CASSLDRLTEAFF.

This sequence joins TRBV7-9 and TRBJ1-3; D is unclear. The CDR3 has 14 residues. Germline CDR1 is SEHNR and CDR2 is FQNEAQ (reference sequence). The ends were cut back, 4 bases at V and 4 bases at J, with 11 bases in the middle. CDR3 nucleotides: TGTGCCAGCAGCTCGAGCGGGGTCGGAAACACCATATATTTT. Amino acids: CASSSSGVGNTIYF.